The 25 T cell receptor beta chains presented below share a single source sample, sequenced in a study of beta chain features in type 1 diabetes. Expressed TCRB transcripts were sequenced because the entire RNA isolate underwent reverse transcription. Produced via immunoSEQ multiplex PCR; TCRdb's table is partial and in-frame only. This table holds a few hundred thousand clones, 25% to 30% found once. The specimen sequenced was central memory CD4+ T cells from blood. These TCRs come from a man under 40 in good health.

The chain uses TRBV7-9 and TRBJ2-5; D is possibly TRBD2 (6 bases). The CDR3 extends over 16 amino acids. Germline V CDR1 and CDR2: SEHNR, FQNEAQ (reference sequence). Trimming removed 5 bases from V and 3 bases from J, with 19 bases in between. CDR3 sequence: CASSLIKLAEKETQYF. The CDR3 DNA reads TGTGCCAGCAGCCTCATAAAACTAGCTGAGAAAGAGACCCAGTACTTC.

This clone appeared a few times. V and J are TRBV18 and TRBJ2-5, with TRBD1 matching 7 bases. The CDR3 covers 14 residues. Germline CDR1 and CDR2: KGHSH and LQKENI. Trimming removed 5 bases from V and 5 bases from J; junction bases left unmatched: 8. For the CDR3, the DNA is TGTGCCAGCTCATCGACAGGGAATGCGGAGACCCAGTACTTC. As protein: CASSSTGNAETQYF.

Here the CDR3 DNA reads TGTGCCAGCAGTTTCCCGGGGGCCAACGTCCTGACTTTC. Translating it yields CASSFPGANVLTF. This rearrangement joins TRBV28 to TRBJ2-6, with unresolved D. CDR3 length equals 13 residues. V was clipped by 3 bases and J by 4 bases, with 4 bases between them. Germline V gene lookup returns CDR1 MDHEN and CDR2 SYDVKM.

Many counts were recorded for this clone. V usage is TRBV18 and J usage is TRBJ2-1; possibly TRBD2 for D (6 bases). Germline V lookup: CDR1 KGHSH, CDR2 LQKENI. The CDR3 is 14 residues long. Trimming removed 1 base from V and 5 bases from J, with 9 bases in between. CDR3 loop: CASSPQSSDNEQFF. DNA for the CDR3: TGTGCCAGCTCACCACAATCTAGCGACAATGAGCAGTTCTTC.

This chain joins TRBV6-1 and TRBJ1-1; D uncertain. Per germline, CDR1 MNHNS and CDR2 SASEGT. V was shortened by 10 bases and J by 5 bases, with 17 bases between the two germline ends. CDR3 length: 13 amino acids. The CDR3 DNA sequence: TGTGCCACCGGCGTTTATCGGGAAACTGAAGCTTTCTTT. It specifies CATGVYRETEAFF.

The chain carries TRBV7-2 and TRBJ1-5, with D perhaps TRBD1 (6 bases). Trimming took off 1 base at V and 6 bases at J, with 13 bases between the two ends. The CDR3 has 15 amino acids. Germline V gene data show CDR1 as SGHTA and CDR2 as FQGNSA. As DNA, the CDR3 is TGTGCCAGCAGCTTAGATCGGGGGGCGATTCAGCCCCAGCATTTT. Residues: CASSLDRGAIQPQHF.

The chain combines TRBV25-1 with TRBJ1-1; maybe TRBD1 (6 bases). Trimming took 6 bases from V and 4 from J, leaving 9 bases between them. CDR3 length equals 12 residues. Looked up from germline, CDR1 is MGHDK and CDR2 is SYGVNS. DNA for the CDR3: TGTGCCAGCAGACTACAGGGCACTGAAGCTTTCTTT. Translation: CASRLQGTEAFF.

The chain couples TRBV2 to TRBJ2-5, with unresolved D. Trimming removed 7 bases from V and 5 bases from J, with 14 bases in between. The CDR3 contains 13 residues. Germline assignment: CDR1 SNHLY and CDR2 FYNNEI. In DNA, the CDR3 is TGTGCCAGCAAGCGAACCCCCGGGGAGACCCAGTACTTC. Translating gives CASKRTPGETQYF.

The chain couples TRBV25-1 to TRBJ2-1; D perhaps matches TRBD2 (6 bases). V was trimmed by 3 bases and J by 0 bases, leaving 18 bases between them. Looked up from germline, CDR1 is MGHDK and CDR2 is SYGVNS. This CDR3 region has 18 residues. The CDR3 coding sequence is TGTGCCAGCAGTGATATGCGGGGTTCCACTTACTCCTACAATGAGCAGTTCTTC. Amino acid sequence: CASSDMRGSTYSYNEQFF.

The chain carries TRBV7-2 and TRBJ2-5; D gene uncertain. The CDR3 contains 13 residues. Germline-derived CDR1 and CDR2 are SGHTA and FQGNSA. Between the trimmed V and J ends, which lost 5 bases and 5 bases, there was a span of 12 bases. The CDR3 DNA reads TGTGCCAGCAGCGCCTCCTTCGGGGAGACCCAGTACTTC. As protein: CASSASFGETQYF. Full variable domain (remainder filled in from reference TRBV7-2 and TRBJ2-5): GAGVSQSPSNKVTEKGKDVELRCDPISGHTALYWYRQSLGQGLEFLIYFQGNSAPDKSGLPSDRFSAERTGGSVSTLTIQRTQQEDSAVYLCASSASFGETQYFGPGTRLLVL.

This clone came up a few times. The J gene is TRBJ2-3, the V gene TRBV7-9; D tentatively fits TRBD1 or TRBD2 (5 bases each). Trimming stripped 5 bases from V and 7 bases from J, with 16 bases between. The CDR3 extends over 14 amino acids. The germline V gene has CDR1 SEHNR and CDR2 FQNEAQ (reference sequence). In nucleotides, the CDR3 is TGTGCCAGCAGCACTGGGACCTCAAGTAATACGCAGTATTTT. Translation gives CASSTGTSSNTQYF.

This clone rates as medium-sized. The chain has TRBV5-8 and TRBJ2-1, with TRBD2 identical over 13 bases. Germline CDR1 and CDR2: SGHTS and YDEGEE. This CDR3 region has 14 residues. V dropped 7 bases and J dropped 10; count of bases not matched to a gene: 8. CDR3 nucleotides: TGTGCCAGCCGGGGCCGACTAGCGGGGGGAGAGCAGTTCTTC. Protein sequence: CASRGRLAGGEQFF.

The rearrangement links TRBV25-1 to TRBJ1-4, with D possibly TRBD1 on 5 matching bases. This CDR3 has 15 residues. CDR1 is MGHDK, CDR2 SYGVNS, per germline. The V and J ends lost 3 bases and 5 bases respectively, with 13 bases between them. Here the CDR3 reads CASSERGTTNEKLFF. In DNA form, the CDR3 reads TGTGCCAGCAGTGAGCGCGGGACGACCAATGAAAAACTGTTTTTT.

The chain combines TRBV7-2 with TRBJ1-2; no definite D call. The CDR3 is 14 amino acids. From germline, CDR1 is SGHTA and CDR2 FQGNSA. Trimming took 5 bases from V and 6 from J, leaving 16 bases between them. CDR3: CASSPPARRDGYTF. In DNA form, the CDR3 reads TGTGCCAGCAGCCCACCCGCCAGGCGGGATGGCTACACCTTC.

The chain joins TRBV11-2 to TRBJ2-5; 7 nucleotides agree with TRBD1. Trimming took 4 bases from V and 5 from J; bases not matched to a gene: 10. The CDR3 loop spans 15 amino acids. CDR1 SGHAT and CDR2 FQNNGV come from the germline V gene. CDR3 loop: CASSSPKGAWETQYF. As DNA, the CDR3 is TGTGCCAGCAGCTCCCCTAAGGGGGCATGGGAGACCCAGTACTTC.

This clone occurred a few times. Other DNA sequences within the sample encode an identical CDR3. The CDR3 coding sequence is TGTGCCAGCTCACCCTTGGGGGAGACCCAGTACTTC. Encoded protein: CASSPLGETQYF. The chain employs TRBV18 and TRBJ2-5; D not resolved. Germline V CDR1 and CDR2: KGHSH, LQKENI. Trimming removed 3 bases from V and 5 bases from J, with 7 bases in between. This CDR3 contains 12 residues.

The genes are TRBV4-3 and TRBJ1-5; D call uncertain. The CDR3 totals 14 residues. CDR1 and CDR2 (germline): LGHNA, YSLEER. Trimming shortened V by 0 bases and J by 5 bases, and 8 bases separated the two germline ends. In nucleotides, the CDR3 is TGCGCCAGCAGCCAAGATATGAGAGATCAGCCCCAGCATTTT. This gives the protein CASSQDMRDQPQHF.

The sample holds a few counts of this clone. This rearrangement joins TRBV5-4 to TRBJ2-2, with 10 bases aligning to TRBD2. The CDR3 has 15 residues. Trimming at V came to 0 bases and at J to 7 bases, leaving 3 bases not matched to a gene. Germline assignment: CDR1 SGHNT and CDR2 YYREEE (reference sequence). The CDR3 sequence is CASSLAGTSDGELFF. The CDR3 DNA sequence: TGTGCCAGCAGCTTGGCCGGGACTAGCGACGGGGAGCTGTTTTTT.

The genes are TRBV7-9 and TRBJ2-2; 9 positions agree with TRBD2. The CDR3 extends over 16 amino acids. The V gene's germline CDR1 is SEHNR and CDR2 FQNEAQ (reference sequence). The V gene end was trimmed by 5 bases and the J gene end by 0 bases; junction bases not matched to a gene: 4. The CDR3 sequence: CASSLIAGANTGELFF. The CDR3 DNA sequence: TGTGCCAGCAGCCTGATAGCGGGGGCGAACACCGGGGAGCTGTTTTTT.

In this sample, this clone turned up a few times. The CDR3 DNA sequence: TGTGCCAGCAGTTTACGCGGGAGGGGGACAGATACGCAGTATTTT. Amino acids: CASSLRGRGTDTQYF. V gene TRBV28 combines with J gene TRBJ2-3; 9 positions match TRBD2. The germline V gene has CDR1 MDHEN and CDR2 SYDVKM. J gave up 3 bases and V 2 bases, and 3 bases lay outside the gene matches. This CDR3 has 15 amino acids.

This clone was counted between two and nine times. J is TRBJ2-5 and V is TRBV15; no definite D call. Germline lookup yields CDR1 LNHNV and CDR2 YYDKDF (reference sequence). The V end lost 0 bases, the J end lost 5 bases, and 16 bases lay between the germline ends. This CDR3 is built from 16 residues. The CDR3 DNA reads TGTGCCACCAGCAGAGATAGTCCCAGCCAAGGGGAGACCCAGTACTTC. Translation gives CATSRDSPSQGETQYF.

The sample holds many counts of this clone. V gene TRBV5-1 combines with J gene TRBJ2-1, with TRBD1 as a possible D gene (5 bases). The V gene's germline CDR1 is SGHRS and CDR2 YFSETQ. Trimming stripped 2 bases from V and 10 bases from J, with 16 bases between. CDR3 length: 14 residues. CDR3 DNA sequence: TGCGCCAGCAGCTTTACGGCGCCCTCAGGGGAGCAGTTCTTC. It is translated as CASSFTAPSGEQFF.

The chain employs TRBV6-5 and TRBJ2-1; D is perhaps TRBD1 or TRBD2 (5 bases each). Trimming removed 0 bases from V and 12 bases from J, with 15 bases in between. The CDR3 consists of 14 residues. Germline CDR1 reads MNHEY; CDR2 reads SVGAGI. In nucleotides, the CDR3 is TGTGCCAGCAGTTACTCGGGAAGGACTGGGGGGCAGTTCTTC. It is translated as CASSYSGRTGGQFF.

About this clone itself: The identical CDR3 is also encoded by other nucleotide sequences in the sample. This chain links TRBV5-1 with TRBJ2-7; D unclear. This CDR3 region has 13 residues. The germline V gene has CDR1 SGHRS and CDR2 YFSETQ. V lost 0 bases and J lost 1, with 5 bases in between. CDR3 DNA sequence: TGCGCCAGCAGCTTGGGCAGTTCCTACGAGCAGTACTTC. This sequence encodes CASSLGSSYEQYF.

This clone was counted a few times. J is TRBJ1-5 and V is TRBV7-9; D is ambiguous. The V and J ends lost 3 bases and 2 bases respectively, with 11 bases between them. Germline CDR1 SEHNR, CDR2 FQNEAQ (reference sequence). The CDR3 has 15 residues. CDR3 residues: CASSLVSGGNQPQHF. CDR3 DNA sequence: TGTGCCAGCAGCTTGGTTTCAGGTGGCAATCAGCCCCAGCATTTT.